These 29 T cell receptor beta chains were all obtained from the same sample, sequenced in a study of CD8 T cells in ankylosing spondylitis. Using its own MiXCR run on the 5' RACE reads, TCRdb lists one record per CDR3 protein. The table shows over 400,000 distinct CDR3 sequences, with roughly a quarter occurring only once. These TCRs' antigens remain unknown. The study, taken as a whole, reports: For ankylosing spondylitis blood, a TCR beta motif of roughly 8 highly homologous variants appeared characteristic.

Sequencing was done on a sample of blood, either unsorted or a sorted T cell fraction (not recorded which). The source is a male donor with ankylosing spondylitis.

This clonotype was seen a handful of times. The chain combines TRBV9 with TRBJ2-6, with 13 positions matching TRBD2. The CDR3 is made up of 18 amino acids. Germline V gene data show CDR1 as SGDLS and CDR2 as YYNGEE. The V and J ends lost 0 bases and 0 bases, in that order; junction bases with no gene match: 0. CDR3 bases: TGTGCCAGCAGCGTAGGGACTAGCGGGAGCTCTGGGGCCAACGTCCTGACTTTC. As protein: CASSVGTSGSSGANVLTF. The full variable domain, with the rest looked up from reference TRBV9 and TRBJ2-6, is DSGVTQTPKHLITATGQRVTLRCSPRSGDLSVYWYQQSLDQGLQFLIQYYNGEERAKGNILERFSAQQFPDLHSELNLSSLELGDSALYFCASSVGTSGSSGANVLTFGAGSRLTVL.

The chain employs TRBV7-9 and TRBJ1-1; D remains ambiguous. CDR3 size: 14 residues. Trimming cost V 5 bases and J 4 bases, with 14 bases left between them. In germline, CDR1 is SEHNR, CDR2 FQNEAQ (reference sequence). CDR3 residues: CASSPAGRSTEAFF. CDR3 coding DNA: TGTGCCAGCAGCCCCGCGGGGAGGAGCACTGAAGCTTTCTTT.

The chain joins TRBV5-1 to TRBJ1-1; D gene ambiguous. The CDR3 is made up of 13 amino acids. CDR1 and CDR2 (germline): SGHRS, YFSETQ. Trimming removed 4 bases from V and 3 bases from J, with 10 bases in between. The CDR3 DNA follows: TGCGCCAGCAGCCTGGGGATGGACACTGAAGCTTTCTTT. As protein: CASSLGMDTEAFF. Full variable domain (remainder filled in from reference TRBV5-1 and TRBJ1-1): KAGVTQTPRYLIKTRGQQVTLSCSPISGHRSVSWYQQTPGQGLQFLFEYFSETQRNKGNFPGRFSGRQFSNSRSEMNVSTLELGDSALYLCASSLGMDTEAFFGQGTRLTVV.

The sample holds a few counts of this clonotype. J is TRBJ2-1 and V is TRBV5-1; 9 bases line up with TRBD2. After removal of 4 bases from V and 8 bases from J, the junction contained 10 bases not matched to a gene. This CDR3 contains 15 residues. Germline CDR1 SGHRS, CDR2 YFSETQ. The CDR3 sequence: CASSLAGGRADEQFF. The CDR3 region has the DNA TGCGCCAGCAGCCTGGCGGGAGGGAGGGCCGATGAGCAGTTCTTC.

The CDR3 bases are TGTGCCAGCTCACCCCGACAGGGGAGGACAGATACGCAGTATTTT. The encoded protein is CASSPRQGRTDTQYF. The gene calls are TRBV18 and TRBJ2-3; the match to TRBD1 covers 8 bases. CDR1 is KGHSH, CDR2 LQKENI, per germline. The CDR3 is made up of 15 amino acids. Trimming took 3 bases from V and 3 from J; bases not matched to a gene: 5.

This CDR3 is CATSIRLAGELFF. The CDR3 nucleotides read TGTGCCACCAGCATTCGACTCGCCGGGGAGCTGTTTTTT. The chain recombines TRBV15 with TRBJ2-2; D not certain. The CDR3 is 13 residues long. Germline CDR1 and CDR2: LNHNV and YYDKDF (reference sequence). Between the trimmed V and J ends, which lost 4 bases and 6 bases, there was a span of 9 bases.

This sequence joins TRBV5-1 and TRBJ2-1; TRBD2 is a possible D gene (5 bases). Per the germline V gene, CDR1 is SGHRS and CDR2 is YFSETQ. Trimming cost V 2 bases and J 4 bases, with 16 bases left between them. This CDR3 is built from 16 residues. CDR3 sequence reads: CASSFPGNRTYNEQFF. The CDR3 DNA reads as TGCGCCAGCAGCTTTCCCGGGAACCGTACGTACAATGAGCAGTTCTTC.

The chain combines TRBV5-1 with TRBJ2-1; the D gene is possibly TRBD1 (6 bases). Trimming cost V 4 bases and J 0 bases, with 14 bases left between them. Germline CDR1 is SGHRS and CDR2 is YFSETQ. CDR3 size: 16 residues. The CDR3 DNA sequence: TGCGCCAGCAGCCCCCGACAGGACTTCTCCTACAATGAGCAGTTCTTC. Its protein is CASSPRQDFSYNEQFF. The full variable domain, in which reference TRBV5-1 and TRBJ2-1 provide the parts outside the CDR3, is KAGVTQTPRYLIKTRGQQVTLSCSPISGHRSVSWYQQTPGQGLQFLFEYFSETQRNKGNFPGRFSGRQFSNSRSEMNVSTLELGDSALYLCASSPRQDFSYNEQFFGPGTRLTVL.

V and J are TRBV6-1 and TRBJ2-5; D ambiguous. Between the trimmed V and J ends, which lost 7 bases and 5 bases, there was a span of 11 bases. CDR1 is MNHNS, CDR2 SASEGT, per germline. The CDR3 spans 12 residues. CDR3 sequence reads: CASTSGWETQYF. As DNA, the CDR3 is TGTGCCAGCACATCGGGCTGGGAGACCCAGTACTTC.

This chain connects TRBV7-2 to TRBJ2-5, with D possibly called TRBD1 or TRBD2 (5 bases each). From germline, CDR1 is SGHTA and CDR2 FQGNSA. CDR3 size: 15 residues. Trimming took 2 bases from V and 4 from J, leaving 14 bases between them. CDR3 nucleotides: TGTGCCAGCAGCTTAAGTTCGACGGGACGAGAGACCCAGTACTTC. Its translation: CASSLSSTGRETQYF.

The V and J genes are TRBV12-3 or TRBV12-4 and TRBJ2-7; D is perhaps TRBD2 (6 bases). This CDR3 spans 11 amino acids. V was pared by 10 bases and J by 7 bases, with 14 bases between. The CDR3 nucleotides are TGTGCCACGGCGCGGGCGGGAGAGCAGTACTTC. Translated: CATARAGEQYF.

The chain carries TRBV18 and TRBJ2-5; D possibly corresponds to TRBD2 (5 bases). The V and J ends lost 2 bases and 4 bases respectively, with 14 bases between them. Germline V gene lookup returns CDR1 KGHSH and CDR2 LQKENI. This CDR3 is 15 amino acids long. The CDR3 coding sequence is TGTGCCAGCTCACCATGGTCGGGAAAGGGAGAGACCCAGTACTTC. Amino acids: CASSPWSGKGETQYF.

This clonotype was observed a few times. The chain couples TRBV20-1 to TRBJ1-2; 8 nucleotides align to TRBD1. From germline, CDR1 is DFQATT and CDR2 SNEGSKA (reference sequence). The CDR3 is 13 amino acids. DNA for the CDR3: TGCAGGGGAATACAGGGGGAGGACTATGGCTACACCTTC. Protein product: CRGIQGEDYGYTF.

This clonotype showed up just a few times. The rearrangement links TRBV5-1 to TRBJ2-2; the D is unclear. CDR1 and CDR2 (germline): SGHRS, YFSETQ. The CDR3 is 15 residues long. V was trimmed by 1 base and J by 1 base, leaving 8 bases between them. CDR3 sequence reads: CASSLYELNTGELFF. CDR3 DNA: TGCGCCAGCAGCTTGTACGAGTTGAACACCGGGGAGCTGTTTTTT.

This clonotype was observed a handful of times. This chain links TRBV7-2 with TRBJ1-5; D uncertain. V was pared by 4 bases and J by 4 bases, with 8 bases between. Germline values: CDR1 SGHTA, CDR2 FQGNSA. The CDR3 contains 13 residues. The CDR3 region is CASSWLKNQPQHF. DNA for the CDR3: TGTGCCAGCAGCTGGCTGAAGAATCAGCCCCAGCATTTT.

This clonotype came up a few times. The chain couples TRBV20-1 to TRBJ2-1; 9 bases are a match to TRBD2. Germline V CDR1 and CDR2: DFQATT, SNEGSKA (reference sequence). The CDR3 extends over 15 amino acids. V dropped 3 bases and J dropped 7; count of bases not matched to a gene: 10. CDR3 DNA sequence: TGCAGTGCTAGCCCTAGCGGGAATTTGAGGAATGAGCAGTTCTTC. It translates to CSASPSGNLRNEQFF.

This clonotype showed up just a few times. V is TRBV20-1 and J is TRBJ2-1, with 7 bases matching TRBD2. CDR3 size: 15 residues. The J segment lost 8 bases and the V segment lost 6 bases, leaving 16 bases of the junction unmatched. Germline CDR1 is DFQATT and CDR2 is SNEGSKA (reference sequence). In nucleotides, the CDR3 is TGCAGTGCACTTTGGGGACTACGGGAGCGGGATGAGCAGTTCTTC. Protein: CSALWGLRERDEQFF.

The chain combines TRBV4-1 with TRBJ2-5; 8 nucleotides line up with TRBD2. V shed 1 base and J 0 bases; nucleotides not matched to a gene: 7. Germline CDR1 reads MGHRA; CDR2 reads YSYEKL. The CDR3 runs 17 residues. The CDR3 protein is CASSQGGSGMYQETQYF. As DNA, the CDR3 is TGCGCCAGCAGCCAAGGGGGTAGCGGGATGTACCAAGAGACCCAGTACTTC.

The V gene is TRBV24-1, the J gene TRBJ2-1; 9 bases agree with TRBD1. The germline V gene has CDR1 KGHDR and CDR2 SFDVKD. Losses at the gene ends were 4 bases for V and 0 bases for J; bases not matched to a gene: 6. The CDR3 consists of 17 residues. The CDR3 nucleotides read TGTGCCACCAGTGACAACAGGGGGCCCCGCTCCTACAATGAGCAGTTCTTC. Its translation is CATSDNRGPRSYNEQFF.

This clonotype was counted between two and nine times. The V and J genes are TRBV7-2 and TRBJ2-1; TRBD2 aligns across 11 bases. CDR3 length equals 16 residues. The germline V gene encodes CDR1 SGHTA and CDR2 FQGNSA. Trimming took 5 bases from V and 8 from J; bases not matched to a gene: 11. The CDR3 nucleotides are TGTGCCAGCAGCCAAGAATCACTAGCGGGGGTCGATGAGCAGTTCTTC. It encodes CASSQESLAGVDEQFF.

The sample holds many counts of this clonotype. V is TRBV5-1 and J is TRBJ2-1, with 11 bases aligning to TRBD1. Losses at the gene ends were 3 bases for V and 6 bases for J; bases not matched to a gene: 2. The V gene's germline CDR1 is SGHRS and CDR2 YFSETQ. This CDR3 has 14 residues. The CDR3 sequence: CASSSGTGGNEQFF. The DNA for the CDR3 is TGCGCCAGCAGCTCCGGGACAGGGGGCAATGAGCAGTTCTTC.

This chain uses TRBV12-3 or TRBV12-4 with TRBJ1-1; D is ambiguous. The CDR3 is 15 residues long. V was shortened by 7 bases and J by 5 bases, with 20 bases between the two germline ends. Written as DNA, the CDR3 is TGTGCCAGCAAGATATCCAACCGTGACCATACTGAAGCTTTCTTT. Translating gives CASKISNRDHTEAFF.

The chain carries TRBV29-1 and TRBJ2-7, with TRBD1 identical over 8 bases. This CDR3 is 13 amino acids long. V lost 5 bases to trimming and J lost 6 bases; unmatched junction nucleotides: 9. Germline V CDR1 and CDR2: SQVTM, ANQGSEA. Written as DNA, the CDR3 is TGCAGCGTTATTCAGGGGGCTTTAGGCGAGCAGTACTTC. This gives the protein CSVIQGALGEQYF.

CDR3 nucleotide sequence: TGTGCCAGCTCTCCTTTCAGCGGGGCGGGCCTCTACGAGCAGTACGTC. Amino acids: CASSPFSGAGLYEQYV. J is TRBJ2-7 and V is TRBV18; 7 nucleotides line up with TRBD2. In germline, CDR1 is KGHSH, CDR2 LQKENI. The CDR3 has 16 residues. V gave up 6 bases and J gave up 3 bases; unmatched junction bases: 14.

The V call is TRBV7-2, the J call TRBJ2-5, with D maybe TRBD2 (6 bases). The germline V and J ends were trimmed by 5 bases and 4 bases, with 14 bases remaining between them. From germline, CDR1 is SGHTA and CDR2 FQGNSA. The CDR3 contains 14 residues. CDR3 region: CASSPDSGGETQYF. In DNA form, the CDR3 reads TGTGCCAGCAGCCCCGACTCCGGGGGAGAGACCCAGTACTTC.

This clonotype has a handful of counts. The J gene is TRBJ2-1, the V gene TRBV2; D remains unclear. V was trimmed by 2 bases and J by 2 bases, leaving 10 bases between them. Per germline, CDR1 SNHLY and CDR2 FYNNEI. This CDR3 has 15 residues. The CDR3 DNA is TGTGCCAGCAGTGAAAACTACCAGGCCTACAATGAGCAGTTCTTC. It is translated as CASSENYQAYNEQFF. Drawing the rest from reference TRBV2 and TRBJ2-1, the complete variable domain is EPEVTQTPSHQVTQMGQEVILRCVPISNHLYFYWYRQILGQKVEFLVSFYNNEISEKSEIFDDQFSVERPDGSNFTLKIRSTKLEDSAMYFCASSENYQAYNEQFFGPGTRLTVL.

This clonotype was seen repeatedly, ten times or more. This chain uses TRBV5-1 with TRBJ2-3, with D unclear. The CDR3 consists of 15 residues. The germline V gene has CDR1 SGHRS and CDR2 YFSETQ. V lost 6 bases and J 1 base, leaving 15 bases between the germline ends. The CDR3 reads CASTLNLQGTDTQYF. The CDR3 DNA follows: TGCGCCAGCACTCTAAACCTCCAGGGCACAGATACGCAGTATTTT.

V gene TRBV14 combines with J gene TRBJ2-7; 8 nucleotides agree with TRBD1. Germline V gives CDR1 SGHDN, CDR2 FVKESK. The junction had 7 bases not matched to a gene; V was cut back by 4 bases and J by 2 bases. The CDR3 extends over 15 amino acids. CDR3 sequence reads: CASSRGQGATYEQYV. For the CDR3, the DNA is TGTGCCAGCAGCCGTGGACAGGGAGCCACCTACGAGCAGTACGTC.

The table lists this clonotype with a few counts. This chain connects TRBV4-1 to TRBJ2-1, with a tentative D call TRBD2 (5 bases). With 0 bases removed from V and 5 bases from J, the gap between germline ends came to 8 bases. The CDR3 totals 14 residues. Germline V CDR1 and CDR2: MGHRA, YSYEKL. CDR3 nucleotides: TGCGCCAGCAGCCAAGAGGAGGAAAACAATGAGCAGTTCTTC. Translation gives CASSQEEENNEQFF.